This T cell receptor beta chain was captured by sequencing in a study of OX40 agonist ivuxolimab in advanced cancers. Study as a whole: Those enrolled were less than 85% male, with a mean age of about 60 years and ages from about 20 to 85. Therapy given before enrollment (anti-PD-1, anti-PD-L1 or anti-CTLA-4) was allowed, and 40% to 50% had some. Study-wide results and caveats: Relative to CD4+, CD8+ T cells held more expanded clones on average.

TCRdb keeps only in-frame clones here, not all; method: immunoSEQ multiplex PCR. The sample lists tens of thousands of clones; nearly 90% were seen once. Turning to this clone: The antigen remains undetermined.

Sequenced here: CD4+ or CD8+ T cells sorted from blood, sampled in a trial of the OX40 agonist ivuxolimab. This sequence originates from an adult with an advanced solid tumor such as melanoma, head and neck, liver or kidney cancer.

CDR3 sequence: CASRQMAGGSPYEQYF. The CDR3 region has the DNA TGTGCCAGCAGACAAATGGCGGGAGGCTCCCCCTACGAGCAGTACTTC. This sequence joins TRBV7-2 and TRBJ2-7; 8 bases map to TRBD2. CDR3 length: 16 residues. Trimming took 6 bases from V and 2 from J; bases not matched to a gene: 12. CDR1 SGHTA and CDR2 FQGNSA come from the germline V gene.